Following are 30 T cell receptor beta chains from one sample sequenced in a study of CD8 T cells in ankylosing spondylitis. MiXCR, applied by TCRdb to the 5' RACE reads, yields one record per CDR3 protein. Of 350,000 or so distinct CDR3 sequences in the sample, over 12% were seen once. What was sequenced was blood, either unsorted or a sorted T cell fraction (not recorded which). These receptor sequences come from a male donor with ankylosing spondylitis or in good health (not recorded which).

This clonotype was recorded a few times. The genes are TRBV5-1 and TRBJ1-1, with a possible D match to TRBD1 (5 bases). V gave up 3 bases and J gave up 2 bases, with 17 bases separating them. Germline V gives CDR1 SGHRS, CDR2 YFSETQ. This CDR3 contains 16 residues. The CDR3 reads CASSSGRVWENTEAFF. The CDR3 DNA follows: TGCGCCAGCAGCTCGGGACGTGTTTGGGAAAACACTGAAGCTTTCTTT. The full variable domain, with the rest looked up from reference TRBV5-1 and TRBJ1-1, is KAGVTQTPRYLIKTRGQQVTLSCSPISGHRSVSWYQQTPGQGLQFLFEYFSETQRNKGNFPGRFSGRQFSNSRSEMNVSTLELGDSALYLCASSSGRVWENTEAFFGQGTRLTVV.

The chain carries TRBV2 and TRBJ2-7; TRBD1 aligns across 8 bases. The CDR3 spans 15 residues. Trimming removed 8 bases from V and 2 bases from J; junction bases left unmatched: 11. From germline, CDR1 is SNHLY and CDR2 FYNNEI. The CDR3 is CASQHSGTGTYEQYF. In DNA, the CDR3 is TGTGCCAGCCAACACTCCGGGACAGGAACCTACGAGCAGTACTTC.

The chain combines TRBV20-1 with TRBJ1-2; 9 bases match TRBD1. V lost 2 bases and J lost 7; bases outside the gene matches: 11. CDR1 and CDR2 (germline): DFQATT, SNEGSKA (reference sequence). The CDR3 has 15 amino acids. Here the CDR3 reads CSARSDRGIAGGYTF. The CDR3 region has the DNA TGCAGTGCTAGATCGGACAGGGGAATAGCGGGTGGCTACACCTTC.

The chain couples TRBV10-1 to TRBJ2-1; perhaps D is TRBD1 or TRBD2 (5 bases each). The CDR3 sequence is 16 residues long. Germline CDR1 and CDR2: WNHNN and SYGVQD (reference sequence). With 0 bases removed from V and 8 bases from J, the gap between germline ends came to 17 bases. CDR3 nucleotides: TGCGCCAGCAGTGAGTCCAGGAGAGGGCTGGGGGATGAGCAGTTCTTC. This sequence encodes CASSESRRGLGDEQFF.

There are many counts of this clonotype. The chain recombines TRBV6-2 or TRBV6-3 with TRBJ1-5; D uncertain. The CDR3 length is 13 residues. Germline V gives CDR1 MNHEY, CDR2 SVGEGT. The ends were cut back, 4 bases at V and 7 bases at J, with 11 bases in the middle. CDR3 residues: CASSLAKWQPQHF. In DNA, the CDR3 is TGTGCCAGCAGTTTGGCCAAGTGGCAGCCCCAGCATTTT.

The chain joins TRBV5-4 to TRBJ2-5; TRBD1 might be the D (6 bases). Trimming pared 4 bases from V and 4 bases from J, leaving 17 bases between. The CDR3 runs to 15 residues. Per the germline V gene, CDR1 is SGHNT and CDR2 is YYREEE (reference sequence). Here the CDR3 reads CASSARTARGETQYF. The CDR3 bases are TGTGCCAGCAGCGCTAGGACAGCTAGGGGAGAGACCCAGTACTTC.

This clonotype occurred a few times. J is TRBJ1-5 and V is TRBV29-1; 12 bases agree with TRBD1. Trimming at V came to 6 bases and at J to 6 bases, leaving 6 bases not matched to a gene. This CDR3 has 14 residues. Germline CDR1 SQVTM, CDR2 ANQGSEA. The CDR3 region is CSVGGQGAGQPQHF. The CDR3, as DNA: TGCAGCGTCGGGGGACAGGGGGCAGGTCAGCCCCAGCATTTT.

A few counts support this clonotype. The rearrangement links TRBV11-1 to TRBJ2-2; D gene uncertain. The CDR3 covers 16 residues. Germline V gives CDR1 SGHAT, CDR2 FQDESV (reference sequence). Trimming cost V 5 bases and J 3 bases, with 16 bases left between them. CDR3: CASSPNTWAYTGELFF. As DNA, the CDR3 is TGTGCCAGCAGCCCAAATACGTGGGCGTACACCGGGGAGCTGTTTTTT.

Many counts were recorded for this clonotype. The chain couples TRBV3-1 to TRBJ2-2; D is undetermined. The V end was cut by 1 base, the J end by 0 bases, with 9 bases between. The CDR3 is 16 amino acids. The germline gives CDR1 LGHDT, CDR2 YNNKEL (reference sequence). The CDR3 bases are TGTGCCAGCAGCCAAGCGGCGGCCCCGAACACCGGGGAGCTGTTTTTT. Translation gives CASSQAAAPNTGELFF.

This clonotype came up once. The chain uses TRBV4-1 and TRBJ2-1; TRBD2 matches at 11 bases. After removal of 1 base from V and 6 bases from J, the junction contained 17 bases not matched to a gene. Germline V CDR1 and CDR2: MGHRA, YSYEKL. The CDR3 totals 20 residues. The CDR3, as DNA: TGCGCCAGCAGCCAAGCAGACCTATCAATAGCGGGAGGGAATCGCAATGAGCAGTTCTTC. Protein sequence: CASSQADLSIAGGNRNEQFF.

This clonotype was counted between two and nine times. This rearrangement joins TRBV2 to TRBJ1-1; D gene unclear. Germline CDR1 SNHLY, CDR2 FYNNEI. The V and J ends lost 3 bases and 4 bases respectively, with 6 bases between them. The CDR3 has 12 amino acids. CDR3 sequence (DNA): TGTGCCAGCAGTGAGGAGGGCACTGAAGCTTTCTTT. This gives the protein CASSEEGTEAFF.

Ten or more counts support this clonotype. This chain links TRBV12-3 or TRBV12-4 with TRBJ1-1; D is unclear. The CDR3 is made up of 12 amino acids. V lost 5 bases and J lost 6, with 10 bases in between. The CDR3 nucleotides read TGTGCCAGCAGTATGAAGGGTGCTGAAGCTTTCTTT. This codes for CASSMKGAEAFF.

There are a few counts of this clonotype. The chain has TRBV7-6 and TRBJ1-3, with 10 bases fitting TRBD1. This CDR3 is built from 15 residues. Germline assignment: CDR1 SGHVS and CDR2 FNYEAQ. Trimming cost V 9 bases and J 8 bases; bases outside gene matches: 13. CDR3 bases: TGTGCCAGACATAAGGGGGACAGGGGACAGGACACCATATATTTT. Protein product: CARHKGDRGQDTIYF.

A few counts support this clonotype. This chain uses TRBV9 with TRBJ2-4; 11 bases line up with TRBD1. The germline gives CDR1 SGDLS, CDR2 YYNGEE. The length of the CDR3 is 15 residues. The J segment lost 7 bases and the V segment lost 4 bases, leaving 7 bases of the junction unmatched. CDR3 DNA sequence: TGTGCCAGCAGCCTCGGACAGGGGGCTGGGAACATTCAGTACTTC. Translated: CASSLGQGAGNIQYF.

This rearrangement joins TRBV7-8 to TRBJ1-6, with unresolved D. Trimming left V 2 bases short and J 6 bases short, with 14 bases between. This CDR3 contains 16 residues. CDR1 is SGHVS, CDR2 FQNEAQ, per germline. CDR3 amino acids: CASSLRGSVPNSPLHF. The CDR3 nucleotides are TGTGCCAGCAGCTTACGAGGGTCCGTCCCTAATTCACCCCTCCACTTT.

Notes on this clonotype: The junction differs from germline at one of its ends, possibly a read error. The chain has TRBV10-2 and TRBJ2-1, with D tentatively TRBD2 (6 bases). The CDR3 is made up of 13 amino acids. The V gene's germline CDR1 is WSHSY and CDR2 SAAADI. CDR3: CATLVTGAGINVF. DNA of the CDR3: TGCGCCACACTAGTTACGGGAGCAGGCATAAACGTCTTC.

This clonotype has just a few counts. J is TRBJ1-1 and V is TRBV27, with 10 bases matching TRBD1. The junction had 4 bases not matched to a gene; V was cut back by 6 bases and J by 9 bases. Germline CDR1 MNHEY, CDR2 SMNVEV (reference sequence). The CDR3 length is 12 residues. The CDR3 bases are TGTGCCAGCAGGGGGACAGGGGCGAAAGCTTTCTTT. Protein sequence: CASRGTGAKAFF.

The chain is built from TRBV5-1 and TRBJ2-1; no definite D call. Germline loops: CDR1 SGHRS, CDR2 YFSETQ. The CDR3 covers 13 residues. Trimming left V 2 bases short and J 5 bases short, with 8 bases between. The DNA for the CDR3 is TGCGCCAGCAGCTTTTTGTTCCACAATGAGCAGTTCTTC. It encodes CASSFLFHNEQFF. The whole variable domain, filled in from reference TRBV5-1 and TRBJ2-1, reads KAGVTQTPRYLIKTRGQQVTLSCSPISGHRSVSWYQQTPGQGLQFLFEYFSETQRNKGNFPGRFSGRQFSNSRSEMNVSTLELGDSALYLCASSFLFHNEQFFGPGTRLTVL.

In its sample, this clonotype was seen a few times. At one boundary the junction diverges from the germline segment, which might be a read error. This chain links TRBV4-1 with TRBJ1-1; tentative D call: TRBD1 (6 bases). This CDR3 has 9 amino acids. The germline gives CDR1 MGHRA, CDR2 YSYEKL. CDR3 loop: CASSHPRGF. CDR3 coding DNA: TGCGCCAGCAGCCACCCCAGGGGCTTT.

This CDR3 is CASSKGFGEQYF. As DNA, the CDR3 is TGTGCCAGCTCGAAGGGTTTTGGCGAGCAGTACTTC. The rearrangement joins TRBV15 to TRBJ2-7; D unclear. Per germline, CDR1 LNHNV and CDR2 YYDKDF (reference sequence). The V end lost 10 bases, the J end lost 6 bases, and 16 bases lay between the germline ends. The CDR3 is 12 amino acids.

This chain links TRBV21-1 with TRBJ2-7; the table's D call TRBD1 went unverified against the DNA. TRBV21-1 is a pseudogene locus. There are 17 residues in the CDR3. CDR3 nucleotide sequence: TGTGCCAGCATCCATGCCGGGGATCGGGACGGGGGTCGCGAGCAGTACTTC. Protein sequence: CASIHAGDRDGGREQYF.

The chain employs TRBV29-1 and TRBJ2-7; 8 positions match TRBD1. The CDR3 length is 15 residues. Trimming removed 0 bases from V and 3 bases from J; junction bases left unmatched: 7. Per the germline V gene, CDR1 is SQVTM and CDR2 is ANQGSEA. CDR3 protein: CSVEDRTGHYYEQYF. In nucleotides, the CDR3 is TGCAGCGTTGAAGATCGGACAGGGCACTACTACGAGCAGTACTTC.

This clonotype was seen a few times. The J gene is TRBJ2-1, the V gene TRBV27; the match to TRBD2 covers 10 bases. Germline V gene lookup returns CDR1 MNHEY and CDR2 SMNVEV (reference sequence). There are 15 residues in the CDR3. V was clipped by 5 bases and J by 3 bases; unmatched bases: 4. CDR3 protein: CASSKAGGFYNEQFF. CDR3 nucleotide sequence: TGTGCCAGCAGTAAAGCGGGAGGGTTCTACAATGAGCAGTTCTTC.

V is TRBV5-4 and J is TRBJ2-2, with D unclear. Germline V gives CDR1 SGHNT, CDR2 YYREEE (reference sequence). V lost 7 bases, J lost 0 bases, and 7 bases lay in between. The CDR3 has 13 residues. CDR3 sequence reads: CASLNPNTGELFF. For the CDR3, the DNA is TGTGCCAGCTTGAACCCGAACACCGGGGAGCTGTTTTTT.

Many counts were recorded for this clonotype. J is TRBJ1-5 and V is TRBV12-3 or TRBV12-4; TRBD1 matches at 8 bases. With V trimmed by 3 bases and J by 5 bases, 9 bases remained unmatched. The CDR3 loop spans 16 amino acids. CDR3 amino acids: CASSFEGQGVYQPQHF. In DNA form, the CDR3 reads TGTGCCAGCAGTTTTGAAGGACAGGGTGTTTATCAGCCCCAGCATTTT.

This clonotype showed up just a few times. The rearrangement joins TRBV5-1 to TRBJ2-3; 9 bases line up with TRBD1. Looked up from germline, CDR1 is SGHRS and CDR2 is YFSETQ. V was clipped by 2 bases and J by 3 bases; unmatched bases: 4. The CDR3 spans 15 residues. CDR3 nucleotides: TGCGCCAGCAGCTTCGAAGGACAGGGGACAGATACGCAGTATTTT. This translates into CASSFEGQGTDTQYF.

The V and J genes are TRBV15 and TRBJ2-2, with unresolved D. This CDR3 spans 12 amino acids. The V end lost 4 bases, the J end lost 8 bases, and 8 bases lay between the germline ends. Germline loops: CDR1 LNHNV, CDR2 YYDKDF (reference sequence). The CDR3 coding sequence is TGTGCCACCAGCATCCGGTCTGGGGAGCTGTTTTTT. The encoded protein is CATSIRSGELFF. Full variable domain (outside the CDR3, taken from reference TRBV15 and TRBJ2-2): DAMVIQNPRYQVTQFGKPVTLSCSQTLNHNVMYWYQQKSSQAPKLLFHYYDKDFNNEADTPDNFQSRRPNTSFCFLDIRSPGLGDTAMYLCATSIRSGELFFGEGSRLTVL.

There are a few counts of this clonotype. The rearrangement links TRBV6-5 to TRBJ2-1, with a weak D call TRBD2 (5 bases). CDR3 length equals 12 residues. Deletions cut 8 bases from V and 2 bases from J, with 7 bases between. Germline V gives CDR1 MNHEY, CDR2 SVGAGI. CDR3 amino acids: CASSRAYNEQFF. CDR3 nucleotide sequence: TGTGCCAGCTCGCGGGCCTACAATGAGCAGTTCTTC.

The chain's CDR3 is CASSQIQNYGYTF. CDR3 nucleotides: TGTGCCAGCAGCCAAATCCAGAACTATGGCTACACCTTC. The chain recombines TRBV3-1 with TRBJ1-2; no definite D call. Per the germline V gene, CDR1 is LGHDT and CDR2 is YNNKEL (reference sequence). Trimming removed 2 bases from V and 2 bases from J, with 6 bases in between. The CDR3 runs 13 residues.

This clonotype was observed a few times. The chain couples TRBV19 to TRBJ1-1, with a weak D call TRBD1 (5 bases). Trimming removed 0 bases from V and 4 bases from J, with 9 bases in between. This CDR3 comprises 14 residues. CDR1 and CDR2 (germline): LNHDA, SQIVND (reference sequence). In nucleotides, the CDR3 is TGTGCCAGTAGTATAGAAGGGACGGCCACTGAAGCTTTCTTT. Translation: CASSIEGTATEAFF.